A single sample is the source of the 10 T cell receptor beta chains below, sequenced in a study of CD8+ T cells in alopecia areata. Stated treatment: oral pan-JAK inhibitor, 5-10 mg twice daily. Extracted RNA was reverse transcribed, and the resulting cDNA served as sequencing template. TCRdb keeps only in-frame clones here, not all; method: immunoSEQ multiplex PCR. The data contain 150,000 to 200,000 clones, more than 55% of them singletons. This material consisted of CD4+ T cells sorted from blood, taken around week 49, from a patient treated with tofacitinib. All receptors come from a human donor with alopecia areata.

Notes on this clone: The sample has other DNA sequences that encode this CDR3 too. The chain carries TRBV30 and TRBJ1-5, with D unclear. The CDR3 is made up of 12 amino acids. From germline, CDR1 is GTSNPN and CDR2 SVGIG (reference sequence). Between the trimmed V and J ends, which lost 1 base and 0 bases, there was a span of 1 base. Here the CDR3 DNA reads TGTGCCTGGAGTGGTAGCAATCAGCCCCAGCATTTT. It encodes CAWSGSNQPQHF.

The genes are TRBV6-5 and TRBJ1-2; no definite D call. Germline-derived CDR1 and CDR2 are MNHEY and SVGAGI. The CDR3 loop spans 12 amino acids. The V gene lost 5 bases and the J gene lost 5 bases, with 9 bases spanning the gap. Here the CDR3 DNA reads TGTGCCAGCAGTCGAGGCGGGTATGGCTACACCTTC. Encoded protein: CASSRGGYGYTF.

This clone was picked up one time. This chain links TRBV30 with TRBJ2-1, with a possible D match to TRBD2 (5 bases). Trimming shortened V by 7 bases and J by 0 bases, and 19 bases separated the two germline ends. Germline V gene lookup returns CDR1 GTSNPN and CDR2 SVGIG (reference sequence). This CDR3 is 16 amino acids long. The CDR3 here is CASVYSPAGSYNEQFF. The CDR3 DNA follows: TGTGCCTCCGTATATTCCCCCGCGGGCTCCTACAATGAGCAGTTCTTC.

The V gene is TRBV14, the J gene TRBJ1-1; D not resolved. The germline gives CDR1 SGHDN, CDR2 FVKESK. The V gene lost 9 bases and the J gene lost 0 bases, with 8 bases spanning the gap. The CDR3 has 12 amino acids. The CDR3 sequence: CARQTVNTEAFF. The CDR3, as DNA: TGTGCCAGGCAGACTGTGAACACTGAAGCTTTCTTT.

CDR3 nucleotides: TGCGCCAGCAGCTTGAAGCCAGGGCTTAACTCTGGGGCCAACGTCCTGACTTTC. Its protein product is CASSLKPGLNSGANVLTF. The chain couples TRBV5-1 to TRBJ2-6, with a weak D call TRBD1 (5 bases). V gave up 1 base and J gave up 0 bases, with 14 bases separating them. Germline V gene sequence: CDR1 SGHRS, CDR2 YFSETQ. This CDR3 is 18 amino acids long.

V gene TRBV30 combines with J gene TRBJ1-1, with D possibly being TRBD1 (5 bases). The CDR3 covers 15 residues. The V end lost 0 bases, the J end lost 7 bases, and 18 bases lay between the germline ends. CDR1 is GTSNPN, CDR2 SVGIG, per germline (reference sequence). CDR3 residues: CAWSVWPQGDSEAFF. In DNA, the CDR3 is TGTGCCTGGAGTGTTTGGCCCCAAGGCGACAGTGAAGCTTTCTTT.

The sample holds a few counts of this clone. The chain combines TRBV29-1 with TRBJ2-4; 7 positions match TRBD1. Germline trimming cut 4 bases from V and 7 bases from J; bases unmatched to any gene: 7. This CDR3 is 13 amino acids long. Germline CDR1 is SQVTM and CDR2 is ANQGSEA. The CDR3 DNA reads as TGCAGCGTTGGAGAGACAGGGATGAACATTCAGTACTTC. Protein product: CSVGETGMNIQYF.

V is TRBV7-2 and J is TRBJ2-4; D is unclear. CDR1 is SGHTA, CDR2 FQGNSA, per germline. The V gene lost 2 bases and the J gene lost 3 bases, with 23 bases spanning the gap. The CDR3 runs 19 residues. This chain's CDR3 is CASSLRPDRVGSSKNIQYF. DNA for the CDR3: TGTGCCAGCAGCTTACGGCCGGATCGTGTGGGTTCTAGCAAAAACATTCAGTACTTC. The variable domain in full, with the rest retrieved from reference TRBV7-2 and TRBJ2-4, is GAGVSQSPSNKVTEKGKDVELRCDPISGHTALYWYRQSLGQGLEFLIYFQGNSAPDKSGLPSDRFSAERTGGSVSTLTIQRTQQEDSAVYLCASSLRPDRVGSSKNIQYFGAGTRLSVL.

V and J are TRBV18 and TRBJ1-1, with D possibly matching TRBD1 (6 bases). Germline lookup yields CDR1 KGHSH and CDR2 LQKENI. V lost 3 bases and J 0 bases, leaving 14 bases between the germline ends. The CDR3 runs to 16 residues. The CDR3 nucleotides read TGTGCCAGCTCACCCCTAAGGGGGTGGATGAACACTGAAGCTTTCTTT. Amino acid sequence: CASSPLRGWMNTEAFF.

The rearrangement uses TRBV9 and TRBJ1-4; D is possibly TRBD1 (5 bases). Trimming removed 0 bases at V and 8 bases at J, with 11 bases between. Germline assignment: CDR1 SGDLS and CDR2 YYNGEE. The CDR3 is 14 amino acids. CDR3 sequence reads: CASSVGGPGEKLFF. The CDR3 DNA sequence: TGTGCCAGCAGCGTAGGGGGACCGGGAGAAAAACTGTTTTTT.